This entry lists 20 T cell receptor beta chains sequenced from one sample in a study of OX40 agonist ivuxolimab in advanced cancers. Repertoires were generated with immunoSEQ multiplex PCR, while TCRdb's copy carries only in-frame clones and drops some. The profile shows tens of thousands of clones, 85% to 95% of them singletons. The source was CD4+ or CD8+ T cells sorted from blood, collected in a trial of the OX40 agonist ivuxolimab. Every receptor here comes from an adult with an advanced solid tumor such as melanoma, head and neck, liver or kidney cancer.

The gene calls are TRBV9 and TRBJ2-6; TRBD1 matches 11 bases. Trimming cost V 1 base and J 1 base; bases outside gene matches: 7. The CDR3 sequence is 19 residues long. Per the germline V gene, CDR1 is SGDLS and CDR2 is YYNGEE. The CDR3 nucleotides are TGTGCCAGCAGCGTAAGGTTTGGGACAGGGGGTTCTGGGGCCAACGTCCTGACTTTC. It specifies CASSVRFGTGGSGANVLTF.

V gene TRBV4-1 combines with J gene TRBJ1-5, with D possibly matching TRBD1 (5 bases). Trimming removed 5 bases from V and 2 bases from J, with 19 bases in between. The CDR3 is made up of 17 amino acids. CDR1 MGHRA and CDR2 YSYEKL come from the germline V gene. The CDR3 reads CASSSPVGGDGNQPQHF. The CDR3 region has the DNA TGCGCCAGCAGCTCTCCCGTCGGGGGAGACGGCAATCAGCCCCAGCATTTT.

The chain has TRBV11-1 and TRBJ2-3; D is perhaps TRBD2 (5 bases). Trimming removed 1 base at V and 4 bases at J, with 12 bases between. This CDR3 has 15 residues. Germline loops: CDR1 SGHAT, CDR2 FQDESV (reference sequence). CDR3 sequence: CASSLGGRMADTQYF. The CDR3 DNA is TGTGCCAGCAGCTTAGGAGGGCGGATGGCAGATACGCAGTATTTT.

The chain couples TRBV19 to TRBJ2-7; D gene uncertain. Germline-derived CDR1 and CDR2 are LNHDA and SQIVND (reference sequence). The length of the CDR3 is 12 residues. V was cut by 4 bases and J by 0 bases, with 4 bases left in between. CDR3 nucleotides: TGTGCCAGTAGTACCCCCTCCTACGAGCAGTACTTC. Its translation is CASSTPSYEQYF.

The genes are TRBV28 and TRBJ2-1; tentative D call: TRBD1 (6 bases). The CDR3 loop spans 15 amino acids. Germline V gives CDR1 MDHEN, CDR2 SYDVKM. V lost 6 bases and J lost 0, with 12 bases in between. The chain's CDR3 is CASSQDSYSYNEQFF. CDR3 in DNA: TGTGCCAGCAGCCAGGACAGTTACTCCTACAATGAGCAGTTCTTC. Full variable domain (rest looked up from reference TRBV28 and TRBJ2-1): DVKVTQSSRYLVKRTGEKVFLECVQDMDHENMFWYRQDPGLGLRLIYFSYDVKMKEKGDIPEGYSVSREKKERFSLILESASTNQTSMYLCASSQDSYSYNEQFFGPGTRLTVL.

The rearrangement joins TRBV5-3 to TRBJ1-6; TRBD1 might be the D (5 bases). TRBV5-3 is an open reading frame whose function is uncertain. Trimming removed 0 bases at V and 8 bases at J, with 9 bases between. The CDR3 runs to 14 residues. The CDR3 loop is CARSLGGPYSPLHF. CDR3 DNA: TGTGCCAGAAGCTTGGGGGGCCCGTATTCACCCCTCCACTTT.

CDR3 sequence reads: CAISERPPGSPLYGYTF. CDR3 nucleotides: TGTGCCATCAGTGAGCGCCCGCCCGGATCCCCCCTCTATGGCTACACCTTC. The chain uses TRBV10-3 and TRBJ1-2; D unresolved. This CDR3 is 17 amino acids long. Germline assignment: CDR1 ENHRY and CDR2 SYGVKD. The V gene lost 2 bases and the J gene lost 4 bases, with 20 bases spanning the gap.

The rearrangement joins TRBV7-3 to TRBJ1-1; possible D gene TRBD1, 5 bases. The CDR3 extends over 13 amino acids. The V and J ends lost 5 bases and 1 base respectively, with 8 bases between them. In germline, CDR1 is SGHTA, CDR2 FQGTGA. The CDR3 here is CASSPQGNTEAFF. The CDR3 coding sequence is TGTGCCAGCAGCCCCCAGGGGAACACTGAAGCTTTCTTT.

V usage is TRBV5-1 and J usage is TRBJ2-7; no definite D call. The CDR3 spans 13 residues. Germline lookup yields CDR1 SGHRS and CDR2 YFSETQ. V was trimmed by 5 bases and J by 2 bases, leaving 11 bases between them. CDR3 amino acids: CASRGSRPYEQYF. The CDR3, as DNA: TGCGCCAGCAGGGGCTCCAGACCCTACGAGCAGTACTTC.

J is TRBJ2-1 and V is TRBV10-1, with 9 nucleotides matching TRBD1. Trimming took 8 bases from V and 7 from J; bases not matched to a gene: 3. Germline V gene sequence: CDR1 WNHNN, CDR2 SYGVQD (reference sequence). The CDR3 extends over 12 amino acids. CDR3 in amino acids: CASGTGYNEQFF. CDR3 bases: TGCGCCAGCGGGACAGGGTATAATGAGCAGTTCTTC.

The gene calls are TRBV5-5 and TRBJ2-2; D perhaps matches TRBD1 (5 bases). Trimming removed 0 bases at V and 2 bases at J, with 11 bases between. The CDR3 has 16 residues. Per germline, CDR1 SGHKS and CDR2 YYEKEE (reference sequence). CDR3 sequence (DNA): TGTGCCAGCAGCTTGGATGACAGAATCAACACCGGGGAGCTGTTTTTT. It encodes CASSLDDRINTGELFF.

Here the CDR3 reads CASSLLRTSGTDTQYF. CDR3 nucleotides: TGTGCCAGCAGTTTATTAAGGACTAGCGGCACAGATACGCAGTATTTT. The chain combines TRBV27 with TRBJ2-3; the match to TRBD2 covers 9 bases. Trimming removed 1 base from V and 1 base from J; junction bases left unmatched: 3. CDR3 length: 16 residues. From germline, CDR1 is MNHEY and CDR2 SMNVEV (reference sequence).

V and J are TRBV7-6 and TRBJ2-5; 9 positions agree with TRBD1. Germline lookup yields CDR1 SGHVS and CDR2 FNYEAQ. The CDR3 has 19 residues. With V trimmed by 3 bases and J by 2 bases, 16 bases remained unmatched. The CDR3 protein is CASSFRGDRASRLQETQYF. In nucleotides, the CDR3 is TGTGCCAGCAGCTTTCGGGGGGACAGGGCAAGCCGGTTACAAGAGACCCAGTACTTC.

The chain employs TRBV4-3 and TRBJ2-7; 7 bases match TRBD2. The CDR3 totals 16 residues. Germline-derived CDR1 and CDR2 are LGHNA and YSLEER. Trimming at V came to 4 bases and at J to 5 bases, leaving 14 bases not matched to a gene. The CDR3 sequence: CASSPGQGGALNEQYF. CDR3 nucleotides: TGCGCCAGCAGCCCCGGTCAGGGAGGGGCATTGAACGAGCAGTACTTC.

The chain is built from TRBV11-2 and TRBJ2-5; 8 bases agree with TRBD1. CDR1 is SGHAT and CDR2 is FQNNGV in the germline V gene. Trimming removed 7 bases from V and 5 bases from J; junction bases left unmatched: 6. The CDR3 is 13 residues long. CDR3 coding DNA: TGTGCCAGCACCAGGACAGGGATGGAGACCCAGTACTTC. Translating gives CASTRTGMETQYF. The full variable domain, its missing parts supplied by reference TRBV11-2 and TRBJ2-5, is EAGVAQSPRYKIIEKRQSVAFWCNPISGHATLYWYQQILGQGPKLLIQFQNNGVVDDSQLPKDRFSAERLKGVDSTLKIQPAKLEDSAVYLCASTRTGMETQYFGPGTRLLVL.

V gene TRBV14 combines with J gene TRBJ2-7, with D tentatively TRBD1 (5 bases). V gave up 1 base and J gave up 1 base, with 8 bases separating them. Germline V gives CDR1 SGHDN, CDR2 FVKESK. The CDR3 has 14 residues. The CDR3: CASSQVAGSYEQYF. DNA of the CDR3: TGTGCCAGCAGCCAAGTAGCAGGGTCCTACGAGCAGTACTTC. Combining the CDR3 with reference TRBV14 and TRBJ2-7 gives the whole variable domain EAGVTQFPSHSVIEKGQTVTLRCDPISGHDNLYWYRRVMGKEIKFLLHFVKESKQDESGMPNNRFLAERTGGTYSTLKVQPAELEDSGVYFCASSQVAGSYEQYFGPGTRLTVT.

Turning to this clone: The same CDR3 can be traced to other DNA sequences in this sample. The CDR3 DNA follows: TGTGCCAGCAGCTTAGGAGGGGACGAGCAGTACTTC. Translating gives CASSLGGDEQYF. This chain links TRBV7-9 with TRBJ2-7; TRBD1 or TRBD2 may be the D gene (5 bases each). V lost 1 base and J 5 bases, leaving 6 bases between the germline ends. The CDR3 loop spans 12 amino acids. Germline values: CDR1 SEHNR, CDR2 FQNEAQ (reference sequence).

This clone was detected once. The chain employs TRBV5-1 and TRBJ2-7, with 8 bases aligning to TRBD1. The junction had 10 bases not matched to a gene; V was cut back by 4 bases and J by 1 base. The CDR3 is 16 amino acids. Germline CDR1 SGHRS, CDR2 YFSETQ. This chain's CDR3 is CASSPFEGQESYEQYF. DNA for the CDR3: TGCGCCAGCAGCCCCTTCGAGGGACAGGAATCCTACGAGCAGTACTTC.

The rearrangement uses TRBV19 and TRBJ2-2, with D uncertain. Between the trimmed V and J ends, which lost 3 bases and 1 base, there was a span of 12 bases. This CDR3 contains 16 residues. Germline V lookup: CDR1 LNHDA, CDR2 SQIVND (reference sequence). The DNA for the CDR3 is TGTGCCAGTAGTATTAGTCCTTACAGGAACACCGGGGAGCTGTTTTTT. It is translated as CASSISPYRNTGELFF.

The gene calls are TRBV12-5 and TRBJ2-2; 7 bases map to TRBD1. Germline V CDR1 and CDR2: LGHNT, FRNRAP. V lost 0 bases to trimming and J lost 1 base; unmatched junction nucleotides: 2. This CDR3 is 16 amino acids long. In DNA, the CDR3 is TGTGCTAGTGGTTTGGTTCGGACAGGGAACACCGGGGAGCTGTTTTTT. It is translated as CASGLVRTGNTGELFF.